Listed below are T cell receptor beta chains from one sample, sequenced in a study of blood T cells in healthy people across ages. TCRdb reprocessed the 5' RACE reads via MiXCR and lists one record per CDR3 protein. The sample has under 1 million distinct CDR3 sequences, around two fifths seen once. The sequenced sample was blood. The receptor set was obtained from a man aged 55 to 69 in good health. Both conserved end residues are part of each CDR3. The D gene is left open where the match is weak. Clone size is stated in some rows and not others, as once, few, many or a class when expanded.

v_gene	d_gene	abundance	j_gene	CDR3aa	CDR3nt
TRBV4-1	-	once	TRBJ1-4	CASSQGAVVNEKLFF	TGCGCCAGCAGCCAAGGGGCAGTCGTCAATGAAAAACTGTTTTTT
TRBV5-6	-	-	TRBJ2-1	CASSPLIASGYNEQFF	TGTGCCAGCAGCCCACTTATAGCTTCGGGGTACAATGAGCAGTTCTTC
TRBV12-3/TRBV12-4	TRBD2	-	TRBJ2-7	CASYGGDHGNEQYF	TGTGCCAGCTACGGGGGGGACCATGGCAATGAGCAGTACTTC
TRBV4-3	TRBD1	-	TRBJ1-2	CASSYGTGLDYGYTF	TGCGCCAGCAGCTACGGGACAGGGTTAGACTATGGCTACACCTTC
TRBV5-1	-	few	TRBJ2-5	CASRKGTQETQYF	TGCGCCAGCAGAAAAGGGACACAAGAGACCCAGTACTTC
TRBV9	-	-	TRBJ2-5	CASSPHRGDQETQYF	TGTGCCAGCAGCCCCCATAGAGGGGACCAAGAGACCCAGTACTTC
TRBV4-1	-	-	TRBJ1-5	CASSPAGGSDQPQHF	TGCGCCAGCAGCCCCGCGGGGGGAAGCGATCAGCCCCAGCATTTT
TRBV20-1	-	few	TRBJ2-4	CSARDRGPAKNIQYF	TGCAGTGCTAGAGATCGAGGACCAGCCAAAAACATTCAGTACTTC
TRBV20-1	TRBD2	-	TRBJ2-5	CSARGTSGGVSKETQYF	TGCAGTGCTAGAGGGACTAGCGGGGGGGTCTCCAAAGAGACCCAGTACTTC
TRBV6-2/TRBV6-3	-	-	TRBJ1-5	CASREEMGALKHQPQHF	TGTGCCAGCAGAGAGGAAATGGGGGCGTTAAAACATCAGCCCCAGCATTTT
TRBV7-2	-	few	TRBJ1-1	CASSLGSTWNTEAFF	TGTGCCAGCAGCTTAGGCAGTACCTGGAACACTGAAGCTTTCTTT